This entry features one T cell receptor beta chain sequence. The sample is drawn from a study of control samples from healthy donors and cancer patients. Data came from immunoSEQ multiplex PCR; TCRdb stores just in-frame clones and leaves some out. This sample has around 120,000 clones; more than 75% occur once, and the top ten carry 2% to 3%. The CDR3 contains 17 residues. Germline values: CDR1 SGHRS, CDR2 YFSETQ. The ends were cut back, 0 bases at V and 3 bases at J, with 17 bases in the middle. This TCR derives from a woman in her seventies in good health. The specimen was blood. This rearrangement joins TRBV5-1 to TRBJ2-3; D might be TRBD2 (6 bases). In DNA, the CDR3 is TGCGCCAGCAGCTTGGACGTTGGGCTAGCGCGGACAGATACGCAGTATTTT. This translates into CASSLDVGLARTDTQYF.